Listed below are T cell receptor beta chains from one sample, sequenced in a study of blood T cell repertoires in COVID-19. The table came from immunoSEQ multiplex PCR; TCRdb's copy has only in-frame clones and leaves some out. This table holds tens of thousands of clones, more than 75% found once. The sample consisted of peripheral blood. The receptors were gathered from a man aged 50-60 years with active COVID-19. CDR3s include the opening cysteine and the closing phenylalanine or tryptophan. A D gene is named only where the DNA matches it firmly. For some rows the clone size is stated as once, few or many, or as a class when expanded; others skip it.

clone size,J gene,D gene,V gene,CDR3 DNA,CDR3 protein
.,TRBJ2-5,TRBD1,TRBV4-1,TGCGCCAGCAGCCTCCGGGACAGCAGCCAAGAGACCCAGTACTTC,CASSLRDSSQETQYF
.,TRBJ1-6,.,TRBV7-3,TGTGCCAGCAGCTCGGACGGGGGTAATTCACCCCTCCACTTT,CASSSDGGNSPLHF
.,TRBJ1-1,.,TRBV4-2,TGTGCCAGCAGCCAAGATATAGGGGTGAACACTGAAGCTTTCTTT,CASSQDIGVNTEAFF
.,TRBJ1-1,.,TRBV30,TGTGCCTGGGGGGAGGGCAGGGTAGCTTTCTTT,CAWGEGRVAFF
.,TRBJ2-3,TRBD2,TRBV4-3,TGCGCCAGCAGCCCGACTAGCGGGGGGGCAGATACGCAGTATTTT,CASSPTSGGADTQYF
.,TRBJ2-5,.,TRBV12-3/TRBV12-4,TGTGCCAGCAGTTTATCGGGGGAGACCCAGTACTTC,CASSLSGETQYF
few,TRBJ2-3,TRBD2,TRBV6-5,TGTGCCAGCAGTTACGGTGGCGGGGGGTACGCAGATACGCAGTATTTT,CASSYGGGGYADTQYF
.,TRBJ2-7,.,TRBV18,TGTGCCAGCTCACCACGCCGGGGGGCGTACGAGCAGTACTTC,CASSPRRGAYEQYF
once,TRBJ2-2,.,TRBV9,TGTGCCAGCAGCGGCCTACTGGTATCCGGGGAGCTGTTTTTT,CASSGLLVSGELFF
.,TRBJ1-4,.,TRBV2,TGTGCCAGCCTGGGGGGTGAAAAACTGTTTTTT,CASLGGEKLFF
.,TRBJ2-3,TRBD2,TRBV19,TGTGCCAGTAGTATAGGAATAGCGGGGGGGCAAGATACGCAGTATTTT,CASSIGIAGGQDTQYF
.,TRBJ2-2,TRBD2,TRBV4-1,TGCGCCACCGTGGGTCCTAGCGGGCCGAACACCGGGGAGCTGTTTTTT,CATVGPSGPNTGELFF
.,TRBJ2-3,.,TRBV7-9,TGTGCCAGCAGTTTTTTTACCGGGGGTTCCACAGATACGCAGTATTTT,CASSFFTGGSTDTQYF
.,TRBJ2-7,.,TRBV4-3,TGCGCCAGCAGCCAAGATGGCGGTAGGATCTCCTACGAGCAGTACTTC,CASSQDGGRISYEQYF
.,TRBJ2-1,TRBD1,TRBV11-1,TGTGCCAGCAGCTCGTACAGGGGATACAATGAGCAGTTCTTC,CASSSYRGYNEQFF
.,TRBJ1-3,TRBD1,TRBV2,TGTGCCAGCAGTCGTGACAGGGTTGGAAACACCATATATTTT,CASSRDRVGNTIYF
.,TRBJ1-2,.,TRBV7-9,TGTGCCAGCAGCTTAGGGGCAGCACTACTAGTTTATGGCTACACCTTC,CASSLGAALLVYGYTF
.,TRBJ1-6,TRBD1,TRBV7-2,TGTGCCAGCAGCTTGAACAGGGGAGACTATAATTCACCCCTCCACTTT,CASSLNRGDYNSPLHF
.,TRBJ1-6,TRBD1,TRBV11-2,TGTGCCAGCAGCACCGGACAGGGGTCCTATAATTCACCCCTCCACTTT,CASSTGQGSYNSPLHF
.,TRBJ2-7,.,TRBV11-2,TGTGCCAGCACCCCTTTCTGGGCACCTCGGTACGAGCAGTACTTC,CASTPFWAPRYEQYF
once,TRBJ1-1,TRBD1,TRBV5-1,TGCGCCAGCAGTCCAGTCCAGGGGGCGGCTGAAGCTTTCTTT,CASSPVQGAAEAFF
.,TRBJ2-5,.,TRBV7-2,TGTGCCAGCAGCCCCTCAGGACATAAAGAGACCCAGTACTTC,CASSPSGHKETQYF
.,TRBJ2-3,TRBD2,TRBV5-6,TGTGCCAGCGTTTCATGGAGCGGGGTTACAGATACGCAGTATTTT,CASVSWSGVTDTQYF
.,TRBJ2-3,.,TRBV6-6,TGTGCCAGCAGCCCAGGGGGGTCTAGCACAGATACGCAGTATTTT,CASSPGGSSTDTQYF
.,TRBJ1-1,.,TRBV18,TGTGCCAGCTCAGCAAGGCAGGCTGAAGCTTTCTTT,CASSARQAEAFF
.,TRBJ2-5,.,TRBV29-1,TGCAGCGTTGACTGGACAGTCCAAGAGACCCAGTACTTC,CSVDWTVQETQYF
.,TRBJ1-4,TRBD1,TRBV5-1,TGCGCCAGCAGCTCCGGACAGGGGGCGACTAATGAAAAACTGTTTTTT,CASSSGQGATNEKLFF
.,TRBJ2-4,TRBD1,TRBV30,TGTGCCTGGAGTTTAGGACAGGGAAGGAACATTCAGTACTTC,CAWSLGQGRNIQYF
.,TRBJ2-3,.,TRBV4-3,TGCGCCAGCAGCCAAGCTATCGGACACCTCACAGATACGCAGTATTTT,CASSQAIGHLTDTQYF
.,TRBJ2-4,.,TRBV9,TGTGCCAGCAGCGGGACAGATAACAAAAACATTCAGTACTTC,CASSGTDNKNIQYF
few,TRBJ2-1,TRBD2,TRBV6-5,TGTGCCAGCAGTTACTTTGGGCGGGGGGCGAGAAATGAGCAGTTCTTC,CASSYFGRGARNEQFF
.,TRBJ1-5,.,TRBV10-2,TGCGCCAGCAGTGAGTATAAGGGAGCGTGGGATCAGCCCCAGCATTTT,CASSEYKGAWDQPQHF
once,TRBJ2-7,.,TRBV7-3,TGTGCCAGCAGCCTTCGACAGGGAGGCGAGCAGTACTTC,CASSLRQGGEQYF
.,TRBJ2-3,TRBD1,TRBV19,TGTGCCAGTAGCATGTTACCGGGACAGGGGACAGATACGCAGTATTTT,CASSMLPGQGTDTQYF
few,TRBJ2-7,.,TRBV9,TGTGCCAGCAGCAAATGGGGGGATTCCTACGAGCAGTACTTC,CASSKWGDSYEQYF
.,TRBJ1-2,TRBD1,TRBV30,TGTGCCTGGAACCGGGACAGGAATGCCTACTATGGCTACACCTTC,CAWNRDRNAYYGYTF
.,TRBJ2-1,.,TRBV5-4,TGTGCCAGCAGCTTCTGGCGGGGTCACGAGCAGTTCTTC,CASSFWRGHEQFF
.,TRBJ2-2,.,TRBV15,TGTGCCACCATAGATGAGATTAGCCGGGAGCTGTTTTTT,CATIDEISRELFF
.,TRBJ1-6,.,TRBV4-1,TGCGCCAGCAGCCAGTCGCCGGATTCACCCCTCCACTTT,CASSQSPDSPLHF
.,TRBJ1-1,.,TRBV10-1,TGCGCCAGCAGTGAGGCAGGACGGGGGAACACTGAAGCTTTCTTT,CASSEAGRGNTEAFF
.,TRBJ1-4,.,TRBV18,TGTGCCAGCTCACCAACCCGCCGGGAAAAACTGTTTTTT,CASSPTRREKLFF
.,TRBJ2-3,TRBD2,TRBV7-9,TGTGCCAGCAGCCCGACTAGCGGGGGGGGAGATACGCAGTATTTT,CASSPTSGGGDTQYF
.,TRBJ1-1,TRBD1,TRBV5-4,TGTGCCAGCAGAGCTGGGGACAGGGCGAACACTGAAGCTTTCTTT,CASRAGDRANTEAFF
.,TRBJ2-1,TRBD2,TRBV6-6,TGTGCCAGCTTGCGGGGGGTCGAGCAGTTCTTC,CASLRGVEQFF
.,TRBJ1-1,.,TRBV2,TGTGCCAGCAGTGAAGGAGACAAAAGGATGGCTTTCTTT,CASSEGDKRMAFF
.,TRBJ1-5,.,TRBV23-1,TGCGCCAGCAGACAGCAGAATCAGCCCCAGCATTTT,CASRQQNQPQHF
.,TRBJ1-5,.,TRBV6-1,TGTGCCAGCAGTGACGCCCAACAGGGTGGCAATCAGCCCCAGCATTTT,CASSDAQQGGNQPQHF
.,TRBJ2-1,.,TRBV6-1,TGTGCCAGCAGTGAATCTTTCCAGTACAATGAGCAGTTCTTC,CASSESFQYNEQFF
.,TRBJ2-5,.,TRBV9,TGTGCCAGCAGCACAGGGTATGAGACCCAGTACTTC,CASSTGYETQYF
.,TRBJ1-4,.,TRBV5-1,TGCGCCAGCAGCTTGAATGGCGGGTTGGGGGAAAAACTGTTTTTT,CASSLNGGLGEKLFF
.,TRBJ2-1,.,TRBV5-1,TGCGCCAGCAGCTTGTTGGCAGACAATGAGCAGTTCTTC,CASSLLADNEQFF
.,TRBJ2-2,TRBD1,TRBV4-3,TGCGCCAGCAGCCGACAGGGAGAGGGAATCGGGGAGCTGTTTTTT,CASSRQGEGIGELFF
.,TRBJ2-5,.,TRBV7-2,TGTGCCAGCAGCCCGTCGGGGACCCAGTACTTC,CASSPSGTQYF
.,TRBJ2-7,TRBD2,TRBV5-8,TGTGCCAGCAGCGAGGAGGCGGGGGGTGGCTACGAGCAGTACTTC,CASSEEAGGGYEQYF